The next 20 T cell receptor beta chains were all read from a single sample in a study of blood T cell repertoires in COVID-19. Produced via immunoSEQ multiplex PCR; TCRdb's table is partial and in-frame only. The table has tens of thousands of clones, around 88% seen once. Specimen: peripheral blood. The receptors come from a man in his sixties with acute or convalescent COVID-19.

This chain connects TRBV2 to TRBJ2-1; perhaps TRBD2 as D (6 bases). V shed 8 bases and J shed 0 bases, with 8 bases lying between them. The CDR3 totals 13 residues. Germline V gene data show CDR1 as SNHLY and CDR2 as FYNNEI. The CDR3 sequence: CASSGSSYNEQFF. As DNA, the CDR3 is TGTGCCAGCTCCGGGAGCTCCTACAATGAGCAGTTCTTC.

The DNA for the CDR3 is TGTGCCAGCAGCCTCCTAGCGGCCTCCTACGAGCAGTACTTC. Translating gives CASSLLAASYEQYF. V and J are TRBV6-2 or TRBV6-3 and TRBJ2-7, with 7 positions matching TRBD2. Germline loops: CDR1 MNHEY, CDR2 SVGEGT. There are 14 residues in the CDR3. Trimming took 6 bases from V and 0 from J; bases not matched to a gene: 5.

V is TRBV6-5 and J is TRBJ1-1; no clear D. CDR3 length: 13 amino acids. V lost 2 bases, J lost 6 bases, and 10 bases lay in between. Germline values: CDR1 MNHEY, CDR2 SVGAGI. The DNA of the CDR3 is TGTGCCAGCAGTTACAATAGAGGGTCTGAAGCTTTCTTT. It specifies CASSYNRGSEAFF.

The J gene is TRBJ2-5, the V gene TRBV13, with TRBD1 matching 10 bases. CDR3 length: 14 amino acids. Germline CDR1 is PRHDT and CDR2 is FYEKMQ (reference sequence). V dropped 5 bases and J dropped 4; count of bases not matched to a gene: 4. In nucleotides, the CDR3 is TGTGCCAGCAGCCAACGGACAGGGGGAGAGACCCAGTACTTC. It translates to CASSQRTGGETQYF.

The chain recombines TRBV19 with TRBJ2-2; D remains unclear. V shed 6 bases and J shed 5 bases, with 7 bases lying between them. This CDR3 contains 12 residues. Germline loops: CDR1 LNHDA, CDR2 SQIVND (reference sequence). CDR3 DNA sequence: TGTGCCAGTAGCAGTCTGACCGGGGAGCTGTTTTTT. Protein sequence: CASSSLTGELFF.

This chain joins TRBV28 and TRBJ2-1, with TRBD2 as a possible D gene (6 bases). This CDR3 has 14 residues. CDR1 and CDR2 from the germline V gene are MDHEN and SYDVKM. CDR3 loop: CASVGGSSYNEQFF. The CDR3 nucleotides read TGTGCTAGCGTAGGAGGGAGCTCCTACAATGAGCAGTTCTTC.

This chain connects TRBV20-1 to TRBJ2-1; 9 nucleotides agree with TRBD1. This CDR3 is 16 amino acids long. In germline, CDR1 is DFQATT, CDR2 SNEGSKA (reference sequence). With V trimmed by 3 bases and J by 3 bases, 9 bases remained unmatched. The DNA of the CDR3 is TGCAGTGCTAGTCCCGGACAGGGGTTTAACTACAATGAGCAGTTCTTC. Translated: CSASPGQGFNYNEQFF.

The chain recombines TRBV28 with TRBJ1-5; D is uncertain. CDR3 length: 12 residues. Looked up from germline, CDR1 is MDHEN and CDR2 is SYDVKM. V lost 6 bases and J lost 4, with 7 bases in between. CDR3 region: CASSPINQPQHF. For the CDR3, the DNA is TGTGCCAGCAGCCCTATAAATCAGCCCCAGCATTTT.

This clone occurred a few times. The rearrangement uses TRBV5-1 and TRBJ2-1, with 11 bases identical to TRBD1. J lost 6 bases, V lost 7 bases, and 6 bases had no gene match. The CDR3 consists of 14 residues. Germline V lookup: CDR1 SGHRS, CDR2 YFSETQ. CDR3 residues: CASRSGTGGNEQFF. The DNA for the CDR3 is TGCGCCAGCCGTAGCGGGACAGGGGGCAATGAGCAGTTCTTC.

J is TRBJ2-1 and V is TRBV29-1; 8 nucleotides line up with TRBD2. Losses at the gene ends were 6 bases for V and 6 bases for J; bases not matched to a gene: 13. CDR3 size: 15 residues. The germline V gene has CDR1 SQVTM and CDR2 ANQGSEA. The CDR3 DNA reads as TGCAGCGTGAGGGGGATGAAGCGGGAGCGCAATGAGCAGTTCTTC. Translated, it gives CSVRGMKRERNEQFF.

This chain joins TRBV15 and TRBJ1-1; a weak D match, TRBD1 (6 bases). The CDR3 sequence is 12 residues long. V gave up 5 bases and J gave up 6 bases, with 10 bases separating them. Germline assignment: CDR1 LNHNV and CDR2 YYDKDF (reference sequence). This chain's CDR3 is CATSADSAEAFF. In nucleotides, the CDR3 is TGTGCCACCAGCGCGGACAGCGCTGAAGCTTTCTTT.

The J gene is TRBJ1-5, the V gene TRBV6-1, with D hard to call. The CDR3 loop spans 18 amino acids. Trimming shortened V by 0 bases and J by 0 bases, and 15 bases separated the two germline ends. Germline V gives CDR1 MNHNS, CDR2 SASEGT. The CDR3 loop reads CASSEAWLGEVSNQPQHF. The CDR3 region has the DNA TGTGCCAGCAGTGAAGCGTGGTTGGGCGAAGTTAGCAATCAGCCCCAGCATTTT.

CDR3 sequence reads: CASRRAGTGGRTNYGYTF. The DNA of the CDR3 is TGTGCCAGCAGGAGGGCCGGGACAGGGGGGAGAACTAACTATGGCTACACCTTC. V and J are TRBV2 and TRBJ1-2; 11 nucleotides agree with TRBD1. The germline CDR1 and CDR2 sequences are SNHLY and FYNNEI. The trim removed 6 bases at V and 0 bases at J, leaving 12 bases unmatched. The CDR3 consists of 18 residues.

CDR3 sequence: CASSHIDRPQFF. CDR3 sequence (DNA): TGTGCCAGCAGCCACATCGACAGGCCCCAGTTCTTC. The V gene is TRBV6-2 or TRBV6-3, the J gene TRBJ2-1, with a weak D call TRBD1 (6 bases). Germline V lookup: CDR1 MNHEY, CDR2 SVGEGT. V dropped 6 bases and J dropped 13 bases, with 16 bases sitting between them. The CDR3 covers 12 residues.

The rearrangement joins TRBV2 to TRBJ2-2; D remains ambiguous. The V end was cut by 7 bases, the J end by 1 base, with 4 bases between. In germline, CDR1 is SNHLY, CDR2 FYNNEI. The CDR3 is 12 amino acids. CDR3: CASTRNTGELFF. The CDR3, as DNA: TGTGCCAGCACTAGGAACACCGGGGAGCTGTTTTTT. The entire variable domain, with the rest obtained from reference TRBV2 and TRBJ2-2, is as follows: EPEVTQTPSHQVTQMGQEVILRCVPISNHLYFYWYRQILGQKVEFLVSFYNNEISEKSEIFDDQFSVERPDGSNFTLKIRSTKLEDSAMYFCASTRNTGELFFGEGSRLTVL.

The J gene is TRBJ1-5, the V gene TRBV6-1; D unclear. The CDR3 has 13 amino acids. CDR1 and CDR2 (germline): MNHNS, SASEGT. The V and J ends lost 2 bases and 5 bases respectively, with 7 bases between them. CDR3 residues: CASSEWSDQPQHF. CDR3 DNA: TGTGCCAGCAGTGAATGGTCAGATCAGCCCCAGCATTTT.

The gene calls are TRBV11-3 and TRBJ2-1; D possibly corresponds to TRBD2 (7 bases). The germline V gene encodes CDR1 SGHNT and CDR2 YENEEA. V lost 6 bases to trimming and J lost 5 bases, with 17 bases between them. This CDR3 has 15 amino acids. The CDR3 nucleotides are TGTGCCAGCAGTCCTGGACTAGGGGGACACAATGAGCAGTTCTTC. Its protein product is CASSPGLGGHNEQFF.

This clone was counted between two and nine times. The rearrangement links TRBV6-6 to TRBJ2-1; 10 nucleotides align to TRBD2. CDR1 and CDR2 (germline): MNHNY, SVGAGI (reference sequence). This CDR3 spans 14 amino acids. Germline trimming cut 7 bases from V and 7 bases from J; bases unmatched to any gene: 7. Written as DNA, the CDR3 is TGTGCCAGCAACCCTAGCGGGAGACGGAATGAGCAGTTCTTC. Translated, it gives CASNPSGRRNEQFF.

The V and J genes are TRBV6-5 and TRBJ2-1; D unresolved. The V gene's germline CDR1 is MNHEY and CDR2 SVGAGI. Trimming pared 5 bases from V and 9 bases from J, leaving 11 bases between. The CDR3 runs 12 residues. The CDR3 loop reads CASSPQGGEQFF. Written as DNA, the CDR3 is TGTGCCAGCAGTCCCCAAGGCGGTGAGCAGTTCTTC.

The chain is built from TRBV2 and TRBJ1-5; 7 nucleotides match TRBD1. Germline V gives CDR1 SNHLY, CDR2 FYNNEI. With V trimmed by 6 bases and J by 0 bases, 17 bases remained unmatched. The CDR3 runs 19 residues. The CDR3 protein is CASRDRVLGDRYSNQPQHF. The CDR3 coding sequence is TGTGCCAGCAGGGATAGGGTATTAGGGGACAGATATAGCAATCAGCCCCAGCATTTT.